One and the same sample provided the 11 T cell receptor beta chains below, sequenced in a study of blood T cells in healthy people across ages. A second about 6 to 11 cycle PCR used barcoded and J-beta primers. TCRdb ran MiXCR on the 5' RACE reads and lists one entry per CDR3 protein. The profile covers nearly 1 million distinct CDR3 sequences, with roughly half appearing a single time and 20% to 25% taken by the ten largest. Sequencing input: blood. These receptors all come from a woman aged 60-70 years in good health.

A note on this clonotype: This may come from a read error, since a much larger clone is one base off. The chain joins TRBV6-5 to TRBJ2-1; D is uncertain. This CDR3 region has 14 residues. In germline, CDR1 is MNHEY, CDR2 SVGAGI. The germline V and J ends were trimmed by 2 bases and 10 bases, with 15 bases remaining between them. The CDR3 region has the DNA TGTGCCAGCAGTTACAAGCTTGGTCCCTACGAGCAGTTCTTC. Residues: CASSYKLGPYEQFF.

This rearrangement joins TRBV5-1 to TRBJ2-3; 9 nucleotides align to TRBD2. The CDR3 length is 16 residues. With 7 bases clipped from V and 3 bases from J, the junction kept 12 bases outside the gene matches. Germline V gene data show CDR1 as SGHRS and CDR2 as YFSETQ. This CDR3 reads CASGLAGLEGTDTQYF. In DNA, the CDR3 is TGCGCCAGCGGGCTAGCGGGACTCGAGGGGACAGATACGCAGTATTTT.

CDR3 in amino acids: CASSQDPSVEQYF. The CDR3 DNA is TGCGCCAGCAGCCAAGATCCTAGCGTGGAGCAGTACTTC. The gene calls are TRBV4-1 and TRBJ2-4; D may be TRBD2 (6 bases). Germline V gene data show CDR1 as MGHRA and CDR2 as YSYEKL. Trimming removed 0 bases from V and 13 bases from J, with 13 bases in between. CDR3 size: 13 residues.

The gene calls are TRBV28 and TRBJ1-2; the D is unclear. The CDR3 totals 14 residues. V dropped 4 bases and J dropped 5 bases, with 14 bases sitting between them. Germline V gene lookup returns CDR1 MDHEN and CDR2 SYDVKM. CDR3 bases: TGTGCCAGCAGTTCCCTCGACGGGGTGTATGGCTACACCTTC. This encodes CASSSLDGVYGYTF.

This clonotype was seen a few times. CDR3 in amino acids: CSARDQGVDTEAFF. The CDR3 bases are TGCAGTGCTAGAGATCAGGGAGTCGACACTGAAGCTTTCTTT. This chain uses TRBV20-1 with TRBJ1-1, with D possibly TRBD1 on 5 matching bases. Germline V gene sequence: CDR1 DFQATT, CDR2 SNEGSKA (reference sequence). Trimming pared 0 bases from V and 3 bases from J, leaving 11 bases between. This CDR3 has 14 amino acids.

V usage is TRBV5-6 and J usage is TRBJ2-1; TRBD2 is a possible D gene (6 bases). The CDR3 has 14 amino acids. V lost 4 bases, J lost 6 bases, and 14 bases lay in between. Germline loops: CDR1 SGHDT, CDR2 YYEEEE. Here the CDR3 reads CASSKPGLRNEQFF. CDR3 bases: TGTGCCAGCAGCAAACCGGGACTTCGCAATGAGCAGTTCTTC. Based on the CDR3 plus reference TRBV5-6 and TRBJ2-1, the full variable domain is DAGVTQSPTHLIKTRGQQVTLRCSPKSGHDTVSWYQQALGQGPQFIFQYYEEEERQRGNFPDRFSGHQFPNYSSELNVNALLLGDSALYLCASSKPGLRNEQFFGPGTRLTVL.

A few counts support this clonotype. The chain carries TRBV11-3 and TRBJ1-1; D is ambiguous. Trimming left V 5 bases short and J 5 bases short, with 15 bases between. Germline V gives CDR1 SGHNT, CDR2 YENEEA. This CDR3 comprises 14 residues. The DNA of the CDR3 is TGTGCCAGCAGCACTTCGGGCAGAGGGACTGAAGCTTTCTTT. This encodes CASSTSGRGTEAFF.

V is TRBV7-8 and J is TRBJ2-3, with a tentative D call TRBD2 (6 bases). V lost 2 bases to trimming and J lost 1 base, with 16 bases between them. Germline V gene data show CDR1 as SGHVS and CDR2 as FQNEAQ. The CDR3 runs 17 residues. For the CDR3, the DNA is TGTGCCAGCAGCTTATTCACCGGGAGTTACCGCACAGATACGCAGTATTTT. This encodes CASSLFTGSYRTDTQYF.

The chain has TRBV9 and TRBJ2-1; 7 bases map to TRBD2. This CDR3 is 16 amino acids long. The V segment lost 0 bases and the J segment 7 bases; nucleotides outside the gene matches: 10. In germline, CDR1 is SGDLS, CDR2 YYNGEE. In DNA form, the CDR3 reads TGTGCCAGCAGCGTAGACGACGGGAGGATAAGGAATGAGCAGTTCTTC. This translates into CASSVDDGRIRNEQFF.

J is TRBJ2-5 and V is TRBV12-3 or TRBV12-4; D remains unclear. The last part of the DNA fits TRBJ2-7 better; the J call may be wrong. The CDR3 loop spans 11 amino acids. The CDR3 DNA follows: TGTGCCAGCAGTTTTCATAGCGAGCAGTACTTC. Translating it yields CASSFHSEQYF.

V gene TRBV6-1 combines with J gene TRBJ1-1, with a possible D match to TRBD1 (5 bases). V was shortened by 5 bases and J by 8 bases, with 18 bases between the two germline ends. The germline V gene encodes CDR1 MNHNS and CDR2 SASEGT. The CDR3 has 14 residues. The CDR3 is CASSYTGTGSEAFF. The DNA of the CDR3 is TGTGCCAGCAGTTATACCGGGACGGGGTCGGAAGCTTTCTTT.